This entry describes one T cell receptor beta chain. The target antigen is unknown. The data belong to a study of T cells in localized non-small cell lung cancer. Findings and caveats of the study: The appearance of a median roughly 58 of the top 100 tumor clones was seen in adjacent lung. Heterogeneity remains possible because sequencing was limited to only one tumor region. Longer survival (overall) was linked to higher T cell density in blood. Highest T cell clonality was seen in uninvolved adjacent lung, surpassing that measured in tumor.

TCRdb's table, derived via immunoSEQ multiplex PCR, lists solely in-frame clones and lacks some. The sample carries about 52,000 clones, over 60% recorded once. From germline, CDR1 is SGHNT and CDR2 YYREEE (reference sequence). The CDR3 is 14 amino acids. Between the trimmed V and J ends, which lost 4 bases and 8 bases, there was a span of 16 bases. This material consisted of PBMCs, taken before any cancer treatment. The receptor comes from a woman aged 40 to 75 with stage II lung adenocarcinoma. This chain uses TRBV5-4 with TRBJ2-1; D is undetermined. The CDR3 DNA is TGTGCCAGCAGCGCTGATGGTTCATCCCATGAGCAGTTCTTC. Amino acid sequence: CASSADGSSHEQFF.